This T cell receptor (beta chain) was observed in a study of cytomegalovirus exposure and HLA in healthy donors. Amplification used 60 Vbeta primers and 13 Jbeta primers. Profiling relied on immunoSEQ multiplex PCR, and the TCRdb table lists in-frame clones only, not all of them. This sample has about 200,000 clones, with around three quarters found just once. Everyone who donated was a healthy bone marrow donor. These donors counted as nominally healthy when sampled, but unrecorded immune exposures were likely. The source is a young man in good health and CMV-seronegative. The sequencing sample was made of PBMCs.

CDR3 DNA sequence: TGTGCCAGCAGCGTAGGGGGCGACACAGATACGCAGTATTTT. Encoded protein: CASSVGGDTDTQYF. The chain carries TRBV9 and TRBJ2-3; a weak D match, TRBD1 (5 bases). Trimming stripped 0 bases from V and 2 bases from J, with 7 bases between. This CDR3 has 14 residues. Germline V CDR1 and CDR2: SGDLS, YYNGEE.